One sample yielded the 16 T cell receptor beta chains listed below, sequenced in a study of long-term antiretroviral therapy in people with HIV. With survey level as its setting, the immunoSEQ assay was v3.0. Assay used: immunoSEQ multiplex PCR; TCRdb lists only in-frame clones, some missing. The sample has 20,000 to 25,000 clones; roughly 84% are singletons. The sample was unsorted PBMCs, taken 0.2 years before starting antiretroviral therapy. Receptor source: a man aged 18 to 35 with HIV.

This clone showed up just a few times. The chain couples TRBV2 to TRBJ1-1; D may be TRBD1 (5 bases). V lost 7 bases and J 0 bases, leaving 24 bases between the germline ends. Germline V CDR1 and CDR2: SNHLY, FYNNEI. There are 18 residues in the CDR3. The DNA of the CDR3 is TGTGCCAGCACCCCTTGGACCCCGCGTGGGGCCATGAACACTGAAGCTTTCTTT. Protein product: CASTPWTPRGAMNTEAFF.

This clone was seen once. V gene TRBV28 combines with J gene TRBJ1-2; 9 bases agree with TRBD1. The CDR3 has 14 amino acids. Germline CDR1 and CDR2: MDHEN and SYDVKM. J was trimmed by 8 bases and V by 3 bases; bases with no gene match: 7. The CDR3 here is CASSLGQGRRGYTF. The CDR3 DNA sequence: TGTGCCAGCAGTTTGGGACAGGGACGGAGGGGCTACACCTTC.

This chain uses TRBV7-6 with TRBJ2-7; D is possibly TRBD1 or TRBD2 (6 bases each). V gave up 3 bases and J gave up 5 bases, with 14 bases separating them. Germline CDR1 reads SGHVS; CDR2 reads FNYEAQ. This CDR3 region has 14 residues. The CDR3 DNA reads as TGTGCCAGCAGCTTGCTAGGGGGGCATGACGAGCAGTACTTC. Its translation: CASSLLGGHDEQYF.

This clone came up once. The chain uses TRBV11-2 and TRBJ1-1; D might be TRBD1 (5 bases). Germline values: CDR1 SGHAT, CDR2 FQNNGV. V lost 7 bases and J lost 1, with 13 bases in between. This CDR3 spans 14 amino acids. CDR3 bases: TGTGCCAGCACCCTAGGGGCGGGGAACACTGAAGCTTTCTTT. It codes for CASTLGAGNTEAFF.

The chain recombines TRBV4-2 with TRBJ1-3; weak D call: TRBD1 (5 bases). The CDR3 runs to 17 residues. Trimming shortened V by 0 bases and J by 6 bases, and 18 bases separated the two germline ends. Germline V CDR1 and CDR2: LGHNA, YNFKEQ. The CDR3 protein is CASSQELGYGQTNTIYF. In DNA form, the CDR3 reads TGTGCCAGCAGCCAAGAACTGGGATATGGACAAACAAACACCATATATTTT.

This chain links TRBV29-1 with TRBJ2-1; possibly TRBD2 for D (5 bases). This CDR3 is built from 14 residues. Germline V CDR1 and CDR2: SQVTM, ANQGSEA. Trimming removed 3 bases at V and 9 bases at J, with 18 bases between. The CDR3 spells CSVEGKDWYSEQFF. The DNA for the CDR3 is TGCAGCGTTGAGGGGAAGGACTGGTATTCTGAGCAGTTCTTC.

The chain uses TRBV10-1 and TRBJ2-6; D unresolved. V dropped 2 bases and J dropped 1 base, with 18 bases sitting between them. The CDR3 runs to 19 residues. The V gene's germline CDR1 is WNHNN and CDR2 SYGVQD (reference sequence). CDR3 bases: TGCGCCAGCAGTGAGCCCCCCCCCGCCAATCTTTCTGGGGCCAACGTCCTGACTTTC. Translating it yields CASSEPPPANLSGANVLTF.

V usage is TRBV9 and J usage is TRBJ2-7; D unresolved. The CDR3 loop spans 12 amino acids. With 4 bases removed from V and 6 bases from J, the gap between germline ends came to 11 bases. Germline loops: CDR1 SGDLS, CDR2 YYNGEE. Here the CDR3 reads CASSRENTEQYF. The CDR3 nucleotides read TGTGCCAGCAGCCGAGAAAACACCGAGCAGTACTTC.

The chain uses TRBV4-1 and TRBJ2-7; D is possibly TRBD2 (5 bases). CDR1 and CDR2 from the germline V gene are MGHRA and YSYEKL. The CDR3 consists of 13 residues. The V end lost 0 bases, the J end lost 3 bases, and 6 bases lay between the germline ends. In DNA, the CDR3 is TGCGCCAGCAGCCAAGATGGGAGCTACGAGCAGTACTTC. This sequence encodes CASSQDGSYEQYF.

V usage is TRBV7-2 and J usage is TRBJ1-2; the D gene is possibly TRBD1 (6 bases). Trimming removed 4 bases from V and 7 bases from J, with 13 bases in between. Germline V gene lookup returns CDR1 SGHTA and CDR2 FQGNSA. The CDR3 contains 13 residues. Written as DNA, the CDR3 is TGTGCCAGCAGCTATGGGGGGGCTGGTGGCTACACCTTC. It encodes CASSYGGAGGYTF. Full variable domain (outside the CDR3, taken from reference TRBV7-2 and TRBJ1-2): GAGVSQSPSNKVTEKGKDVELRCDPISGHTALYWYRQSLGQGLEFLIYFQGNSAPDKSGLPSDRFSAERTGGSVSTLTIQRTQQEDSAVYLCASSYGGAGGYTFGSGTRLTVV.

This chain connects TRBV5-1 to TRBJ2-2; D might be TRBD1 (7 bases). Per germline, CDR1 SGHRS and CDR2 YFSETQ. V was cut by 4 bases and J by 5 bases, with 9 bases left in between. CDR3 length: 13 amino acids. CDR3: CASSPGGTGELFF. CDR3 nucleotide sequence: TGCGCCAGCAGCCCAGGGGGGACCGGGGAGCTGTTTTTT.

This rearrangement joins TRBV5-5 to TRBJ2-1; no clear D gene. This CDR3 contains 14 residues. Germline loops: CDR1 SGHKS, CDR2 YYEKEE (reference sequence). V lost 4 bases and J lost 6, with 14 bases in between. The CDR3 protein is CASSIVVAINEQFF. The CDR3 DNA follows: TGTGCCAGCAGCATTGTAGTCGCTATCAATGAGCAGTTCTTC.

CDR3 bases: TGTGCCAGCGAAGGGGAGGGAGAGACCCAGTACTTC. Translation: CASEGEGETQYF. The rearrangement joins TRBV6-5 to TRBJ2-5; 7 nucleotides agree with TRBD2. Trimming took 8 bases from V and 4 from J; bases not matched to a gene: 4. CDR1 and CDR2 (germline): MNHEY, SVGAGI. This CDR3 is built from 12 residues.

The rearrangement links TRBV20-1 to TRBJ1-2; no reliable D call. Per the germline V gene, CDR1 is DFQATT and CDR2 is SNEGSKA (reference sequence). V dropped 5 bases and J dropped 5 bases, with 9 bases sitting between them. This CDR3 is built from 11 residues. The CDR3 spells CSAPTDYGYTF. In DNA form, the CDR3 reads TGCAGTGCTCCTACAGATTATGGCTACACCTTC.

V usage is TRBV9 and J usage is TRBJ2-3, with 7 bases that match TRBD1. V was clipped by 3 bases and J by 2 bases; unmatched bases: 6. Germline V gene sequence: CDR1 SGDLS, CDR2 YYNGEE. The CDR3 has 15 amino acids. The CDR3 nucleotides read TGTGCCAGCAGCGGTGGACAGGACTCCACAGATACGCAGTATTTT. Translating it yields CASSGGQDSTDTQYF.

The genes are TRBV6-5 and TRBJ2-1; D is uncertain. The CDR3 extends over 13 amino acids. The V gene's germline CDR1 is MNHEY and CDR2 SVGAGI. V was trimmed by 6 bases and J by 6 bases, leaving 12 bases between them. DNA for the CDR3: TGTGCCAGCAGAACTTCATCCGGCAATGAGCAGTTCTTC. Translating gives CASRTSSGNEQFF.